The 18 T cell receptor beta chains below were found in one sample sequenced in a study of T cell changes during pregnancy in multiple sclerosis. Method: immunoSEQ multiplex PCR; TCRdb's copy keeps in-frame clones and lacks some. The sample carries 45,000 to 65,000 clones, approximately 90% recorded once. The sample in question was CD4+ T cells from peripheral blood mononuclear cells, obtained after pregnancy. Receptors originate from a female donor with multiple sclerosis, enrolled in a pregnancy study.

The rearrangement uses TRBV5-8 and TRBJ1-3; D remains ambiguous. Trimming cost V 6 bases and J 0 bases, with 13 bases left between them. From germline, CDR1 is SGHTS and CDR2 YDEGEE. This CDR3 is built from 15 residues. CDR3 in DNA: TGTGCCAGCAATACATTTGATTCCTCTGGAAACACCATATATTTT. It yields the protein CASNTFDSSGNTIYF.

This chain uses TRBV18 with TRBJ2-1; 7 bases fit TRBD2. J was trimmed by 6 bases and V by 6 bases; bases with no gene match: 5. This CDR3 has 13 amino acids. CDR1 is KGHSH, CDR2 LQKENI, per germline. CDR3 sequence: CASSLKRGNEQFF. The CDR3 DNA sequence: TGTGCCAGCTCGCTAAAGCGGGGCAATGAGCAGTTCTTC.

The chain joins TRBV11-3 to TRBJ2-7; 7 nucleotides line up with TRBD2. The germline V gene has CDR1 SGHNT and CDR2 YENEEA. The CDR3 sequence is 17 residues long. With V trimmed by 0 bases and J by 1 base, 9 bases remained unmatched. The CDR3 nucleotides read TGTGCCAGCAGCTTAGATAGGGGCGGGAGAGTGTCCTACGAGCAGTACTTC. Protein: CASSLDRGGRVSYEQYF. Based on the CDR3 plus reference TRBV11-3 and TRBJ2-7, the full variable domain is EAGVVQSPRYKIIEKKQPVAFWCNPISGHNTLYWYLQNLGQGPELLIRYENEEAVDDSQLPKDRFSAERLKGVDSTLKIQPAELGDSAVYLCASSLDRGGRVSYEQYFGPGTRLTVT.

The chain links TRBV5-1 to TRBJ2-7, with unresolved D. The germline V gene encodes CDR1 SGHRS and CDR2 YFSETQ. Trimming removed 0 bases from V and 7 bases from J, with 5 bases in between. The CDR3 consists of 11 residues. The CDR3 nucleotides read TGCGCCAGCAGCTTGGGGCCAGAGCAGTACTTC. It specifies CASSLGPEQYF.

V and J are TRBV27 and TRBJ2-7, with 7 bases identical to TRBD1. J lost 2 bases, V lost 5 bases, and 6 bases had no gene match. The CDR3 length is 14 residues. Germline CDR1 and CDR2: MNHEY and SMNVEV (reference sequence). This CDR3 reads CASSTRDRTYEQYF. CDR3 DNA: TGTGCCAGCAGTACCCGGGACAGAACCTACGAGCAGTACTTC.

This clone was observed once. This chain links TRBV30 with TRBJ1-5, with D unresolved. V gave up 0 bases and J gave up 4 bases, with 10 bases separating them. Germline CDR1 and CDR2: GTSNPN and SVGIG (reference sequence). The CDR3 is 14 residues long. The CDR3 loop is CAWSVLGINQPQHF. CDR3 DNA sequence: TGTGCCTGGAGTGTACTAGGGATTAATCAGCCCCAGCATTTT. Based on the CDR3 plus reference TRBV30 and TRBJ1-5, the full variable domain is SQTIHQWPATLVQPVGSPLSLECTVEGTSNPNLYWYRQAAGRGLQLLFYSVGIGQISSEVPQNLSASRPQDRQFILSSKKLLLSDSGFYLCAWSVLGINQPQHFGDGTRLSIL.

The chain is built from TRBV2 and TRBJ1-5; D is unresolved. Germline CDR1 reads SNHLY; CDR2 reads FYNNEI. The CDR3 covers 14 residues. V was trimmed by 4 bases and J by 6 bases, leaving 13 bases between them. The CDR3 coding sequence is TGTGCCAGCAGTGTATACATAGGGAGTCAGCCCCAGCATTTT. Amino acid sequence: CASSVYIGSQPQHF.

This rearrangement joins TRBV19 to TRBJ2-7; the D gene is possibly TRBD1 (6 bases). Trimming left V 4 bases short and J 4 bases short, with 23 bases between. Germline CDR1 reads LNHDA; CDR2 reads SQIVND (reference sequence). The CDR3 sequence is 17 residues long. In DNA, the CDR3 is TGTGCCAGTAGTACGAGGGGTCGCGGTGGGGGCGGGTACGAGCAGTACTTC. This codes for CASSTRGRGGGGYEQYF.

The genes are TRBV7-3 and TRBJ1-2; D is perhaps TRBD1 (5 bases). V was shortened by 1 base and J by 0 bases, with 12 bases between the two germline ends. The CDR3 is 16 amino acids. The germline V gene has CDR1 SGHTA and CDR2 FQGTGA. This CDR3 is CASSLSPGTANYGYTF. CDR3 sequence (DNA): TGTGCCAGCAGCTTAAGTCCAGGGACTGCTAACTATGGCTACACCTTC.

Here the CDR3 reads CASSVLAGLNTGELFF. Here the CDR3 DNA reads TGTGCCAGTAGTGTTCTAGCGGGCTTGAACACCGGGGAGCTGTTTTTT. This rearrangement joins TRBV19 to TRBJ2-2; 8 positions match TRBD2. In germline, CDR1 is LNHDA, CDR2 SQIVND (reference sequence). The CDR3 consists of 16 residues. With 5 bases clipped from V and 1 base from J, the junction kept 6 bases outside the gene matches.

The rearrangement links TRBV6-5 to TRBJ2-7, with D unresolved. The CDR3 runs to 15 residues. With 2 bases removed from V and 6 bases from J, the gap between germline ends came to 17 bases. Germline CDR1 and CDR2: MNHEY and SVGAGI. The CDR3 reads CASSYEALPFSEQYF. Written as DNA, the CDR3 is TGTGCCAGCAGTTACGAGGCTCTCCCCTTTTCCGAGCAGTACTTC.

The chain joins TRBV5-1 to TRBJ2-5; D is unclear. Trimming took off 0 bases at V and 5 bases at J, with 5 bases between the two ends. Germline V gene data show CDR1 as SGHRS and CDR2 as YFSETQ. The CDR3 covers 12 residues. As DNA, the CDR3 is TGCGCCAGCAGCTTGGTCGGGGAGACCCAGTACTTC. It is translated as CASSLVGETQYF.

CDR3 region: CASSPGRGAGDEQYF. The CDR3 bases are TGTGCCAGCTCACCGGGGAGGGGGGCTGGCGACGAGCAGTACTTC. V is TRBV18 and J is TRBJ2-7; possibly TRBD2 for D (7 bases). With 3 bases removed from V and 5 bases from J, the gap between germline ends came to 17 bases. This CDR3 spans 15 amino acids. Germline CDR1 is KGHSH and CDR2 is LQKENI.

The chain is built from TRBV29-1 and TRBJ2-7, with 8 bases aligning to TRBD1. Losses at the gene ends were 6 bases for V and 6 bases for J; bases not matched to a gene: 13. The CDR3 consists of 14 residues. Germline CDR1 reads SQVTM; CDR2 reads ANQGSEA. The CDR3 loop is CSVAPGQAFGEQYF. CDR3 in DNA: TGCAGCGTGGCACCGGGACAGGCCTTTGGCGAGCAGTACTTC.

The V and J genes are TRBV11-2 and TRBJ2-3; the match to TRBD2 covers 13 bases. CDR3 size: 17 residues. The V and J ends lost 5 bases and 6 bases, in that order; junction bases with no gene match: 11. From germline, CDR1 is SGHAT and CDR2 FQNNGV. CDR3 sequence: CASSRSGTSGIPDTQYF. The CDR3 DNA reads as TGTGCCAGCAGCCGGTCCGGGACTAGCGGGATCCCGGATACGCAGTATTTT.

This sequence joins TRBV11-2 and TRBJ2-3; possibly TRBD1 for D (5 bases). CDR1 SGHAT and CDR2 FQNNGV come from the germline V gene. Trimming left V 5 bases short and J 5 bases short, with 20 bases between. The CDR3 totals 16 residues. The CDR3 coding sequence is TGTGCCAGCAGCGTCGGCAGCCCAGGGATAATAGATACGCAGTATTTT. Its protein is CASSVGSPGIIDTQYF. Complete variable domain (other parts from reference TRBV11-2 and TRBJ2-3): EAGVAQSPRYKIIEKRQSVAFWCNPISGHATLYWYQQILGQGPKLLIQFQNNGVVDDSQLPKDRFSAERLKGVDSTLKIQPAKLEDSAVYLCASSVGSPGIIDTQYFGPGTRLTVL.

The gene calls are TRBV28 and TRBJ2-4, with a possible D match to TRBD1 (6 bases). The V end lost 5 bases, the J end lost 0 bases, and 14 bases lay between the germline ends. The CDR3 is 16 residues long. In germline, CDR1 is MDHEN, CDR2 SYDVKM. The CDR3 bases are TGTGCCAGCAGTCAACCGGGACACCTAGCCAAAAACATTCAGTACTTC. This translates into CASSQPGHLAKNIQYF.

As to this clone: This specimen includes other DNA sequences encoding the same CDR3. The V and J genes are TRBV9 and TRBJ1-1; D uncertain. This CDR3 is built from 14 residues. Germline lookup yields CDR1 SGDLS and CDR2 YYNGEE. V lost 3 bases, J lost 0 bases, and 9 bases lay in between. The CDR3 here is CASSGGHLNTEAFF. The CDR3 coding sequence is TGTGCCAGCAGCGGAGGGCATCTGAACACTGAAGCTTTCTTT.